This T cell receptor (beta chain) was sequenced for a study of identical twins. Study-level results: Abundant cord blood beta clonotypes carried fewer insertions; memory repertoires showed none. Out-of-frame TCR alpha sharing in monozygotic twins exceeded recombination model predictions.

TCRdb independently ran MiXCR on the 5' RACE reads; one entry per CDR3 protein. The sample consists of 510,000 or so distinct CDR3 sequences, approximately 16% of them appearing once. About this clonotype itself: What it recognizes is unknown.

The CDR3 spans 18 residues. The germline V and J ends were trimmed by 0 bases and 7 bases, with 25 bases remaining between them. CDR1 is SQVTM, CDR2 ANQGSEA, per germline. All donors were healthy Caucasians. These same records also appear under a second study, on yellow fever vaccine responses in identical twins. Turning to that study: Vaccine T cell responses of twins reportedly seemed partly convergent and partly personalized.

This receptor was identified in a woman aged 18-29 years in good health. Sequenced sample: CD4+ T cells sorted from blood. The genes are TRBV29-1 and TRBJ2-1, with D perhaps given as TRBD1 or TRBD2 (5 bases each). The CDR3 DNA reads as TGCAGCGTTGAAGACCCGGGACGCACTATCCTCCCTAGGAATGAGCAGTTCTTC. Its protein product is CSVEDPGRTILPRNEQFF.